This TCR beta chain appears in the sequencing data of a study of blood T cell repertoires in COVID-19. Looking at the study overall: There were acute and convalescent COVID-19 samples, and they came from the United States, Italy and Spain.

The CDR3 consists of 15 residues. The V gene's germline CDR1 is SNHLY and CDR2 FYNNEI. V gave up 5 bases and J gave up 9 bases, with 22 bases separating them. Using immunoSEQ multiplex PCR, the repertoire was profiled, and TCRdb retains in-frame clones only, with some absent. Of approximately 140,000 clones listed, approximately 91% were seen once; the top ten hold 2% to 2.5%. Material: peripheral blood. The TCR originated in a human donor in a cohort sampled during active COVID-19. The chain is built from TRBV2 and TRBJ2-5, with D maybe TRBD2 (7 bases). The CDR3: CASSYNRGGEGAQYF. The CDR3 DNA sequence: TGTGCCAGCAGTTATAATCGTGGAGGGGAGGGGGCCCAGTACTTC.